This T cell receptor beta chain is from a study of T cell responses to AZD1222 COVID-19 vaccine. Study-wide background: Investigators merged groups given second doses at roughly 4 or roughly 12 weeks.

Sequencing was performed with immunoSEQ multiplex PCR; in TCRdb, only in-frame clones are kept and a portion is missing. The repertoire includes about 78,000 clones, roughly 80% of them detected once, and 2.9% sits in the top ten. Trimming cost V 3 bases and J 6 bases, with 14 bases left between them. Per the germline V gene, CDR1 is SGHTA and CDR2 is FQGNSA. The CDR3 extends over 14 amino acids. Sample: peripheral blood, taken on day 0 of AZD1222 vaccination. The chain joins TRBV7-2 to TRBJ1-2, with a possible D match to TRBD1 (5 bases). This receptor was taken from an adult in good health. This CDR3 is CASSFGRGVNGYTF. Here the CDR3 DNA reads TGTGCCAGCAGCTTCGGGAGGGGCGTAAATGGCTACACCTTC. Using reference TRBV7-2 and TRBJ1-2 for the parts outside the CDR3, the full variable domain is GAGVSQSPSNKVTEKGKDVELRCDPISGHTALYWYRQSLGQGLEFLIYFQGNSAPDKSGLPSDRFSAERTGGSVSTLTIQRTQQEDSAVYLCASSFGRGVNGYTFGSGTRLTVV.